The 5 T cell receptor beta chains listed next were all sequenced from one sample in a study of cytomegalovirus exposure and HLA in healthy donors. Both 60 Vbeta primers and 13 Jbeta primers went into the PCR. Sequenced by immunoSEQ multiplex PCR; TCRdb stores in-frame clones only, minus some. This sample has approximately 110,000 clones, with 70% to 80% found just once. Sequencing used PBMCs. All receptors derive from a woman in her thirties or forties in good health and CMV-seronegative.

The chain is built from TRBV19 and TRBJ1-4, with TRBD1 as a possible D gene (5 bases). The V end was cut by 2 bases, the J end by 4 bases, with 8 bases between. CDR1 is LNHDA, CDR2 SQIVND, per germline (reference sequence). This CDR3 has 14 amino acids. CDR3 sequence (DNA): TGTGCCAGTAGTATAAGGAGGGGTAATGAAAAACTGTTTTTT. It yields the protein CASSIRRGNEKLFF.

The chain employs TRBV9 and TRBJ1-1, with D perhaps matching TRBD1 (5 bases). With 0 bases removed from V and 4 bases from J, the gap between germline ends came to 10 bases. CDR3 length: 14 amino acids. Germline CDR1 SGDLS, CDR2 YYNGEE. The CDR3 coding sequence is TGTGCCAGCAGCGTAGGGGGGGAGCCCACTGAAGCTTTCTTT. Encoded protein: CASSVGGEPTEAFF.

This chain connects TRBV15 to TRBJ1-5; D gene ambiguous. There are 15 residues in the CDR3. V was cut by 0 bases and J by 3 bases, with 9 bases left in between. The V gene's germline CDR1 is LNHNV and CDR2 YYDKDF (reference sequence). This chain's CDR3 is CATSREMRFNQPQHF. CDR3 DNA sequence: TGTGCCACCAGCAGAGAAATGCGGTTCAATCAGCCCCAGCATTTT.

The chain is built from TRBV7-2 and TRBJ2-5; 13 bases map to TRBD2. The CDR3 loop spans 17 amino acids. V gave up 5 bases and J gave up 5 bases; unmatched junction bases: 11. Germline lookup yields CDR1 SGHTA and CDR2 FQGNSA. The DNA of the CDR3 is TGTGCCAGCAGCCCGGGACTAGCGGGGTGGACGGAGGAGACCCAGTACTTC. This gives the protein CASSPGLAGWTEETQYF.

V is TRBV7-9 and J is TRBJ2-3, with D possibly being TRBD2 (6 bases). In germline, CDR1 is SEHNR, CDR2 FQNEAQ (reference sequence). The CDR3 runs to 18 residues. V lost 5 bases and J lost 0, with 21 bases in between. The CDR3 sequence is CASSRGTEKSGSTDTQYF. For the CDR3, the DNA is TGTGCCAGCAGCCGCGGGACGGAAAAAAGCGGGAGCACAGATACGCAGTATTTT.